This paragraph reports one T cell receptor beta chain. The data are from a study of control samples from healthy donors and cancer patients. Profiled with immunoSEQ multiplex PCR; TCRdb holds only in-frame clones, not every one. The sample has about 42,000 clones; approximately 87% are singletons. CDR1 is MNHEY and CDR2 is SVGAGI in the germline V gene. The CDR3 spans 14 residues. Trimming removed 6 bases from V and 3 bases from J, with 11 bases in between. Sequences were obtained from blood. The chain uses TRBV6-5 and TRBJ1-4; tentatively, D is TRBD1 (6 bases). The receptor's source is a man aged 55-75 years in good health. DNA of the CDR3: TGTGCCAGCAGACCGACAGGCTCTAATGAAAAACTGTTTTTT. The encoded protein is CASRPTGSNEKLFF.